These T cell receptor beta chains were read from a single sample in a study of OX40 agonist ivuxolimab in advanced cancers. This table comes from immunoSEQ multiplex PCR, and its TCRdb copy is limited to in-frame clones, with some not included. The profile shows roughly 30,000 clones, more than 90% of them singletons. This sample comprised CD4+ or CD8+ T cells sorted from blood, obtained in a trial of the OX40 agonist ivuxolimab. These receptors were taken from an adult with an advanced solid tumor such as melanoma, head and neck, liver or kidney cancer. The CDR3 runs from the conserved cysteine through the conserved F or W. Each record gives: clone size, V gene, D gene, J gene, CDR3 protein, CDR3 DNA. A D gene is named only where the DNA matches it firmly. Some rows mark clone size as missing; the rest say once, few, many or name a class of expanded clone.

size: -; V: TRBV15; D: TRBD1; J: TRBJ1-2; CDR3: CATSRVGQRNYGYTF; DNA: TGTGCCACCAGCAGAGTGGGACAGAGAAACTATGGCTACACCTTC
size: -; V: TRBV27; D: -; J: TRBJ2-7; CDR3: CASSQSYEQYF; DNA: TGTGCCAGCAGTCAGTCCTACGAGCAGTACTTC
size: -; V: TRBV28; D: -; J: TRBJ2-2; CDR3: CASQPGLTNTGELFF; DNA: TGTGCCAGCCAACCGGGACTCACGAACACCGGGGAGCTGTTTTTT
size: -; V: TRBV27; D: -; J: TRBJ1-1; CDR3: CASSLTGGTTEAFF; DNA: TGTGCCAGCAGTTTGACCGGGGGCACCACTGAAGCTTTCTTT
size: -; V: TRBV7-2; D: TRBD1; J: TRBJ1-1; CDR3: CASSQGTGNFMNTEAFF; DNA: TGTGCCAGCAGCCAGGGGACAGGTAACTTTATGAACACTGAAGCTTTCTTT
size: -; V: TRBV6-5; D: -; J: TRBJ1-1; CDR3: CASRTPSGGPAEAFF; DNA: TGTGCCAGCAGAACTCCCTCGGGGGGCCCGGCTGAAGCTTTCTTT
size: few; V: TRBV9; D: -; J: TRBJ2-7; CDR3: CASSPEAGHEQYF; DNA: TGTGCCAGCAGCCCAGAGGCGGGGCACGAGCAGTACTTC
size: -; V: TRBV9; D: TRBD1; J: TRBJ2-7; CDR3: CASSADRRYEQYF; DNA: TGTGCCAGCAGCGCGGACAGGAGGTACGAGCAGTACTTC
size: -; V: TRBV6-5; D: -; J: TRBJ1-5; CDR3: CASSYLGQPQHF; DNA: TGTGCCAGCAGTTACTTGGGGCAGCCCCAGCATTTT
size: once; V: TRBV9; D: TRBD2; J: TRBJ2-3; CDR3: CASSSGAGGPVDTQYF; DNA: TGTGCCAGCAGCTCCGGGGCGGGGGGGCCAGTGGATACGCAGTATTTT
size: once; V: TRBV5-6; D: -; J: TRBJ2-1; CDR3: CASSLGPNEQFF; DNA: TGTGCCAGCAGCTTGGGTCCAAATGAGCAGTTCTTC
size: -; V: TRBV14; D: TRBD1; J: TRBJ2-4; CDR3: CASSADRVKNIQYF; DNA: TGTGCCAGCAGCGCGGACAGGGTCAAAAACATTCAGTACTTC
size: -; V: TRBV5-1; D: -; J: TRBJ1-1; CDR3: CASSLVLGTTEAFF; DNA: TGCGCCAGCAGCTTGGTTTTAGGGACCACTGAAGCTTTCTTT
size: -; V: TRBV27; D: TRBD2; J: TRBJ2-3; CDR3: CASSPATSGRGDTQYF; DNA: TGTGCCAGCAGTCCCGCGACTAGCGGGCGGGGAGATACGCAGTATTTT
size: -; V: TRBV5-4; D: -; J: TRBJ2-1; CDR3: CASSLLLYGSYNEQFF; DNA: TGTGCCAGCAGCCTCCTTCTGTATGGGTCCTACAATGAGCAGTTCTTC
size: -; V: TRBV7-3; D: TRBD2; J: TRBJ2-3; CDR3: CASSLRLAGGGDTQYF; DNA: TGTGCCAGCAGCCTCCGCCTAGCGGGAGGAGGGGATACGCAGTATTTT
size: once; V: TRBV7-6; D: -; J: TRBJ1-5; CDR3: CASSLGGEGTAQHF; DNA: TGTGCCAGCAGCTTAGGTGGAGAGGGCACGGCCCAGCATTTT
size: -; V: TRBV19; D: TRBD2; J: TRBJ2-3; CDR3: CASSIPGLETDTQYF; DNA: TGTGCCAGTAGTATCCCGGGACTAGAGACAGATACGCAGTATTTT
size: few; V: TRBV6-5; D: TRBD1; J: TRBJ1-6; CDR3: CASSYSRGLSSPLHF; DNA: TGTGCCAGCAGTTACTCCAGGGGGCTGTCTTCACCCCTCCACTTT
size: few; V: TRBV27; D: -; J: TRBJ1-6; CDR3: CASSSFLTDSLLHF; DNA: TGTGCCAGCAGTTCTTTTTTGACCGACTCTCTCCTCCACTTT
size: -; V: TRBV5-4; D: -; J: TRBJ2-1; CDR3: CASSGARVHEQFF; DNA: TGTGCCAGCAGCGGGGCTAGAGTCCATGAGCAGTTCTTC
size: -; V: TRBV4-1; D: TRBD2; J: TRBJ2-5; CDR3: CASSQEASGWGETQYF; DNA: TGCGCCAGCAGCCAAGAGGCTAGCGGGTGGGGAGAGACCCAGTACTTC
size: -; V: TRBV4-1; D: -; J: TRBJ1-2; CDR3: CASSPLSQYGYTF; DNA: TGCGCCAGCAGCCCCTTATCGCAGTATGGCTACACCTTC
size: -; V: TRBV6-5; D: -; J: TRBJ1-2; CDR3: CASTNGGIRGYTF; DNA: TGTGCCAGCACCAACGGGGGGATACGGGGCTACACCTTC
size: -; V: TRBV7-9; D: -; J: TRBJ1-1; CDR3: CASSGSSPEAFF; DNA: TGTGCCAGCAGCGGGAGTTCCCCTGAAGCTTTCTTT
size: -; V: TRBV28; D: TRBD2; J: TRBJ2-3; CDR3: CATLAGDATDTQYF; DNA: TGTGCCACCCTAGCGGGCGACGCCACAGATACGCAGTATTTT
size: -; V: TRBV28; D: TRBD1; J: TRBJ1-5; CDR3: CASSFGTGGNQPQHF; DNA: TGTGCCAGCAGTTTCGGGACAGGGGGGAATCAGCCCCAGCATTTT
size: -; V: TRBV28; D: -; J: TRBJ2-3; CDR3: CASSFSVPTTDTQYF; DNA: TGTGCCAGCAGTTTCAGCGTCCCCACTACAGATACGCAGTATTTT
size: -; V: TRBV7-9; D: -; J: TRBJ1-1; CDR3: CASAWDTEAFF; DNA: TGTGCCAGCGCATGGGACACTGAAGCTTTCTTT
size: -; V: TRBV19; D: -; J: TRBJ1-5; CDR3: CASSLLHSGNQPQHF; DNA: TGTGCCAGTAGCCTATTACACAGTGGCAATCAGCCCCAGCATTTT
size: -; V: TRBV27; D: TRBD2; J: TRBJ2-3; CDR3: CASSLISGTSTDTQYF; DNA: TGTGCCAGCAGTTTAATTAGCGGGACTAGCACAGATACGCAGTATTTT
size: few; V: TRBV6-1; D: -; J: TRBJ2-7; CDR3: CASSERGYEQYF; DNA: TGTGCCAGCAGTGAGAGGGGCTACGAGCAGTACTTC
size: -; V: TRBV19; D: -; J: TRBJ2-7; CDR3: CASTSGGGAPYEQYF; DNA: TGTGCCAGTACGAGCGGAGGGGGCGCCCCCTACGAGCAGTACTTC
size: -; V: TRBV29-1; D: TRBD1; J: TRBJ2-7; CDR3: CSVPAGTVYEQYF; DNA: TGCAGCGTTCCAGCCGGGACAGTATACGAGCAGTACTTC
size: once; V: TRBV2; D: -; J: TRBJ2-6; CDR3: CASSVPGANVLTF; DNA: TGTGCCAGCAGCGTGCCTGGGGCCAACGTCCTGACTTTC
size: -; V: TRBV5-5; D: -; J: TRBJ2-1; CDR3: CASSDDFYNEQFF; DNA: TGTGCCAGCAGCGACGATTTCTACAATGAGCAGTTCTTC
size: -; V: TRBV27; D: -; J: TRBJ2-6; CDR3: CASSPFGSGANVLTF; DNA: TGTGCCAGCAGCCCCTTTGGCTCTGGGGCCAACGTCCTGACTTTC
size: -; V: TRBV4-1; D: TRBD2; J: TRBJ2-2; CDR3: CASSQGLAGGPTGELFF; DNA: TGCGCCAGCAGCCAAGGACTAGCGGGGGGGCCCACCGGGGAGCTGTTTTTT